This is a list of T cell receptor beta chains from one sample in a study of T-cell reconstitution after alpha-beta-depleted transplantation in children. MiXCR, run by TCRdb on the PCR reads, gives a single entry per CDR3 protein. The sample yields about 360,000 distinct CDR3 sequences, about 14% seen once. Sequenced material: PBMCs, taken from the stem cell graft. Source of these receptors: a human donor who donated a stem cell graft to a child with Fanconi anemia. Each CDR3 is given with its conserved first and last residue. A D gene is named only where the DNA matches it firmly. Not every row has a clone size; where given, it reads once, few, many or a size class.

abundance	d_gene	j_gene	v_gene	len	CDR3nt	CDR3aa
-	-	TRBJ1-1	TRBV12-3/TRBV12-4	12	TGTGCCAGCAGTCCTTCGACAGAACAAGCTTTCTTT	CASSPSTEQAFF
few	TRBD2	TRBJ2-2	TRBV12-3/TRBV12-4	18	TGTGCCAGCAGTTTCCGTCCCCCGGAGCGGGGGAAGGGCGGGGAGCTGTTTTTT	CASSFRPPERGKGGELFF
-	-	TRBJ2-1	TRBV20-1	13	TGCAGTGCGTCGGGACTCCGCGCCTATGAGCAGTTCTTC	CSASGLRAYEQFF
few	TRBD1	TRBJ2-5	TRBV10-3	18	TGTGCCATCAGTGAGCCCTCCCTAATACAGGGGGCGGGAGAGACCCAGTACTTC	CAISEPSLIQGAGETQYF
few	TRBD2	TRBJ2-3	TRBV11-1	18	TGTGCCAGCAGCTTAGGACTAGCGGGGCCCCGGGGCACAGATACGCAGTATTTT	CASSLGLAGPRGTDTQYF
many	-	TRBJ2-7	TRBV20-1	15	TGCAGTGCTAGTCCCAAAGGGGGGGATTCTTACGAGCAGTACTTC	CSASPKGGDSYEQYF
few	-	TRBJ1-2	TRBV20-1	12	TGCAGTGCTAGACCCGGGTTTGGGGGCTACACCTTC	CSARPGFGGYTF
-	-	TRBJ2-3	TRBV12-5	12	TGTGCTAGTGGGGAAACTCTGGATACGCAGTATTTT	CASGETLDTQYF
-	-	TRBJ2-1	TRBV21-1	16	TGTGCCAGCAGCAAAGGTCCGACACCGAGGATCAATGAGCAGTTCTTC	CASSKGPTPRINEQFF
-	-	TRBJ2-3	TRBV25-1	12	TGTGCCAGCAGTGGGGGACACCTTACGCAGTATTTT	CASSGGHLTQYF
few	-	TRBJ1-1	TRBV12-3/TRBV12-4	15	TGTGCCAGCAGTGAACGACCAGGGCTGGGCACTGAAGCTTTCTTT	CASSERPGLGTEAFF
-	-	TRBJ2-6	TRBV4-2	15	TGTGCCAGCAGCCAAGACCTACTTGGGGCCAACGTCCTGACTTTC	CASSQDLLGANVLTF
-	TRBD1	TRBJ2-5	TRBV5-4	16	TGTGCCAGCAGCGCCGGGGACAGAAAGTCTGAAGAGACCCAGTACTTC	CASSAGDRKSEETQYF
many	TRBD2	TRBJ2-1	TRBV29-1	13	TGCAGCGACCTCGCGGGGGTGTACAATGAGCAGTTCTTC	CSDLAGVYNEQFF
few	-	TRBJ1-1	TRBV29-1	11	TGCAGCTCTTCGGGACGGTCTGAAGCTTTCTTT	CSSSGRSEAFF
many	-	TRBJ2-4	TRBV28	14	TGTGCCAGCAGTTTGAACCCCAGGGTTGACATTCAGTACTTC	CASSLNPRVDIQYF
few	TRBD2	TRBJ2-1	TRBV20-1	16	TGCAGTGCTGCTTCCACTAGCGGAAGCTCCTACAATGAGCAGTTCTTC	CSAASTSGSSYNEQFF
many	TRBD1	TRBJ1-2	TRBV29-1	13	TGCAGCGTACTACAGGGGGCAGAGTATGGCTACACCTTC	CSVLQGAEYGYTF
many	-	TRBJ2-2	TRBV6-5	13	TGTGCCAGCAGTTACCTAAACACCGGGGAGCTGTTTTTT	CASSYLNTGELFF
-	-	TRBJ2-3	TRBV12-3/TRBV12-4	14	TGTGCCAGCAGTTTCTTGGACCGCACAGATACGCAGTATTTT	CASSFLDRTDTQYF
few	-	TRBJ1-3	TRBV4-3	14	TGCGCCAGCAGCCAAGCAGGGTTTGGAAACACCATATATTTT	CASSQAGFGNTIYF
few	-	TRBJ2-3	TRBV12-5	15	TGTGCTAGTGGTTTTGGAGTCCGAACGGCAGATACGCAGTATTTT	CASGFGVRTADTQYF
-	TRBD2	TRBJ2-5	TRBV5-1	15	TGCGCCAGCAGCTTGACCGGGACTAGCGGAGAGACCCAGTACTTC	CASSLTGTSGETQYF
few	-	TRBJ1-2	TRBV5-1	14	TGCGCCAGCAGCTTGGATGGCCCTAACTATGGCTACACCTTC	CASSLDGPNYGYTF
-	-	TRBJ1-1	TRBV7-3	15	TGTGCCAGCAGCGTCGACAGATTTCTGAACACTGAAGCTTTCTTT	CASSVDRFLNTEAFF
many	TRBD1	TRBJ2-3	TRBV5-1	15	TGCGCCAGCAGCCGCCGGGACAGCTTGGCGGATACGCAGTATTTT	CASSRRDSLADTQYF
few	-	TRBJ1-2	TRBV29-1	11	TGCAGCGGTAACGGGGAGGATGGCTACACCTTC	CSGNGEDGYTF
many	-	TRBJ2-1	TRBV29-1	12	TGCAGCGTTGAGGGCAGATTCAATGAGCAGTTCTTC	CSVEGRFNEQFF
-	-	TRBJ2-2	TRBV15	14	TGTGCCACCAGCAGAGTTCGCAGGGCCGGGGAGCTGTTTTTT	CATSRVRRAGELFF
few	-	TRBJ1-6	TRBV7-2	17	TGTGCCAGCAGCTTAGGAAGACGGAGCTCCTATAATTCACCCCTCCACTTT	CASSLGRRSSYNSPLHF
-	-	TRBJ2-3	TRBV20-1	16	TGCAGTGCAATCAACCCCCGCGAGAAGATCACAGATACGCAGTATTTT	CSAINPREKITDTQYF
many	-	TRBJ1-4	TRBV7-8	15	TGTGCCAGCAGCTTAGCCGGGTACCCAAATGAAAAACTGTTTTTT	CASSLAGYPNEKLFF
few	-	TRBJ1-5	TRBV20-1	14	TGCAGTGCATCACAGGTTAATAGCAATCAGCCCCAGCATTTT	CSASQVNSNQPQHF
few	TRBD1	TRBJ1-4	TRBV3-1	13	TGTGCCAGCAGCCGGGACAGGGGAGTAAAACTGTTTTTT	CASSRDRGVKLFF
-	TRBD1	TRBJ2-1	TRBV12-3/TRBV12-4	17	TGTGCCAGCAGTTTATCGGTCCGGGACAGCCCTTACAATGAGCAGTTCTTC	CASSLSVRDSPYNEQFF
few	-	TRBJ1-4	TRBV7-9	16	TGTGCCAGCAGCTTGGACAAATTTGCAACTAATGAAAAACTGTTTTTT	CASSLDKFATNEKLFF
-	-	TRBJ1-2	TRBV7-8	12	TGTGCCAGCAGCACCGAAGGCTATGGCTACACCTTC	CASSTEGYGYTF
many	TRBD1	TRBJ1-2	TRBV28	14	TGTGCCAGCAGTCCACCGACAGGGAGGCATGGCTACACCTTC	CASSPPTGRHGYTF
-	TRBD2	TRBJ2-3	TRBV2	19	TGTGCCAGCAGTCTTGGACTAGCGGGGGGCCTAACGGGTACAGATACGCAGTATTTT	CASSLGLAGGLTGTDTQYF
many	-	TRBJ1-1	TRBV10-3	14	TGTGCCATCAGTGAGTACGGGGCTAACCTGGGAGCTTTCTTT	CAISEYGANLGAFF
-	TRBD1	TRBJ2-3	TRBV5-1	16	TGCGCCAGCAGCTTGCGTGGAACAGGGGTTGGTGATACGCAGTATTTT	CASSLRGTGVGDTQYF
few	-	TRBJ2-7	TRBV9	14	TGTGCCAGCAGCGTAGCGGAGGGAAACTACGAGCAGTACTTC	CASSVAEGNYEQYF
few	-	TRBJ2-7	TRBV6-1	13	TGTGCCAGCAGTCCCCGCCCAAGTTTGGAGCAGTACTTC	CASSPRPSLEQYF
few	-	TRBJ2-2	TRBV5-1	14	TGCGCCAGCAAAATAGCTACGAACACCGGGGAGCTGTTTTTT	CASKIATNTGELFF
-	-	TRBJ2-3	TRBV5-6	15	TGTGCCAGCAGCTTGGGGCTAGGGGGCACAGATACGCAGTATTTT	CASSLGLGGTDTQYF
-	-	TRBJ2-1	TRBV2	14	TGTGCCAGTTACATGGAGGTATCCTACAATGAGCAGTTCTTC	CASYMEVSYNEQFF
few	-	TRBJ2-2	TRBV15	14	TGTGCCACCAGGTCAGACTTGATCTCCGGGGAGCTGTTTTTT	CATRSDLISGELFF
-	TRBD1	TRBJ1-1	TRBV12-5	14	TGTGCTAGTGGTAACGGAGGGGGCTCGGCTGAAGCTTTCTTT	CASGNGGGSAEAFF
many	TRBD1	TRBJ1-5	TRBV14	16	TGTGCCAGCAGCCGGGCCACAGGGGCCTTCAATCAGCCCCAGCATTTT	CASSRATGAFNQPQHF
-	-	TRBJ2-3	TRBV4-3	16	TGCGCCAGCAGCCAAGTCTGGGGCCGACTCACAGATACGCAGTATTTT	CASSQVWGRLTDTQYF
many	-	TRBJ1-5	TRBV7-2	13	TGTGCCAGCAGCTTAGCGCAAAATCAGCCCCAGCATTTT	CASSLAQNQPQHF
many	TRBD1	TRBJ2-3	TRBV29-1	11	TGCAGCGTTGCCACAGGGGGTACGCAGTATTTT	CSVATGGTQYF
-	-	TRBJ2-7	TRBV20-1	13	TGCAGTGCATGGACCGGGACTCAATACGAGCAGTACTTC	CSAWTGTQYEQYF
few	-	TRBJ1-2	TRBV5-1	14	TGCGCCAGCAGCTCGGCCGGCAGGGGATCTGGCTACACCTTC	CASSSAGRGSGYTF
-	TRBD1	TRBJ2-5	TRBV6-2/TRBV6-3	16	TGTGCCAGCAGTTACCAGGACAGGGCAGTAGGAGAGACCCAGTACTTC	CASSYQDRAVGETQYF
-	-	TRBJ2-5	TRBV7-9	12	TGTGCCAGCAGCTTAGACGGGGTCAAAGAGTACTTC	CASSLDGVKEYF
-	-	TRBJ2-5	TRBV12-3/TRBV12-4	14	TGTGCCAGCACCTTAACCGCGGTAGGAGAGACCCAGTACTTC	CASTLTAVGETQYF
-	TRBD2	TRBJ2-7	TRBV20-1	16	TGCAGTGCCCGGGGGATAGCGGGGGGCCAAATCTACGAGCAGTACTTC	CSARGIAGGQIYEQYF
-	-	TRBJ2-3	TRBV29-1	11	TGCAGCGTTGTCGAGGGCTCAACGCAGTATTTT	CSVVEGSTQYF
many	-	TRBJ1-1	TRBV24-1	14	TGTGCCACCAGTGACCCTAAACGGGACACTGAAGCTTTCTTT	CATSDPKRDTEAFF